There are a few counts of the clone carrying this T cell receptor beta chain. Its matching antigen is unknown. Time point given: persistent/refractory GD, antithyroid drugs over 5 years with positive TRAb. PBMC-derived RNA was used for the TCR library. Diagnosing Graves' disease relied on the American Thyroid Association guidelines. This specimen belongs to a study of regulatory T cells in long-lasting Graves disease. Findings of the study overall: Favored usage of TRBV28, TRBJ1-2 and TRBJ2-5 was recorded in persistent disease.

The TCR beta library used iRepertoire HTBI primers with Arm-PCR amplification of CDR3. TCRdb recomputed calls from the multiplex PCR reads with MiXCR, one row per CDR3 protein. The sample lists around 500,000 distinct CDR3 sequences, about a fifth occurring once. Germline CDR1 SQVTM, CDR2 ANQGSEA. The CDR3 contains 13 residues. The ends lost 0 bases at V and 4 bases at J; junction bases unmatched: 1. The chain employs TRBV29-1 and TRBJ2-7; 9 bases line up with TRBD1. The source of this sequence is a female donor with Graves disease. Sequencing was performed on peripheral blood mononuclear cells (PBMCs), taken when the disease was refractory, from a patient treated with antithyroid drugs. CDR3 residues: CSVEEGQGYEQYF. For the CDR3, the DNA is TGCAGCGTTGAAGAGGGACAGGGATACGAGCAGTACTTC.